This TCR beta chain was profiled in a study of beta chain features in type 1 diabetes. V gave up 5 bases and J gave up 5 bases; unmatched junction bases: 12. The CDR3 sequence is 16 residues long. Germline CDR1 SGHNT, CDR2 YYREEE (reference sequence). The authors reverse transcribed all of the isolated RNA, so sequencing captured expressed TCRB transcripts. Produced via immunoSEQ multiplex PCR; TCRdb's table is partial and in-frame only. The table has roughly 350,000 clones, more than 9.5% seen once. This clone was observed a few times. The V and J genes are TRBV5-4 and TRBJ2-1, with 8 positions matching TRBD2. This TCR came from a woman in her twenties or thirties in good health. Source material: naive CD4+ T cells from blood. The CDR3 nucleotides are TGTGCCAGCAGAACAATCAGCGGGACTAGAAACAATGAGCAGTTCTTC. Translation gives CASRTISGTRNNEQFF.